This T cell receptor beta chain was sequenced in a study of blood T cell repertoires in COVID-19. This clone has a handful of counts. The CDR3 loop spans 14 amino acids. Germline CDR1 and CDR2: SQVTM and ANQGSEA. V lost 7 bases and J lost 1; bases outside the gene matches: 7. Produced via immunoSEQ multiplex PCR; TCRdb's table is partial and in-frame only. Of around 100,000 clones in the sample, approximately 86% were seen once. Sequenced material: peripheral blood. The sequence derives from an elderly man with acute or convalescent COVID-19. The J gene is TRBJ2-7, the V gene TRBV29-1; TRBD1 matches 10 bases. The CDR3 nucleotides are TGCAGCGCCAGGGGACAGGGGTTTTCCTACGAGCAGTACTTC. Translation gives CSARGQGFSYEQYF.